This T cell receptor beta chain was captured by sequencing in a study of beta chain features in type 1 diabetes. Findings and caveats of the study: Patients with Type 1 diabetes showed moderately but significantly shorter TCRB CDR3s in all four CD4+ subsets.

A few counts support this clone. No antigen is known for it. CDR1 SQVTM and CDR2 ANQGSEA come from the germline V gene. V shed 4 bases and J 4 bases; nucleotides not matched to a gene: 6. The CDR3 extends over 15 amino acids. The sequenced template was cDNA made from the entire isolated RNA. Method: immunoSEQ multiplex PCR; TCRdb's copy keeps in-frame clones and lacks some. The sample records a few hundred thousand clones, roughly 16% being singletons. The TCR sequence derives from a young man with type 1 diabetes. Sequenced sample: naive CD4+ T cells from blood. The J gene is TRBJ2-2, the V gene TRBV29-1; TRBD2 matches at 10 bases. The CDR3 spells CSVGPSGSSTGELFF. CDR3 bases: TGCAGCGTTGGACCTAGCGGGAGTTCCACCGGGGAGCTGTTTTTT.